Below, 30 T cell receptor beta chains from the same sample are listed, as sequenced in a study of T cell repertoires in ileal Crohn's disease. Profiled with immunoSEQ multiplex PCR; TCRdb holds only in-frame clones, not every one. The sample lists roughly 7,400 clones; around 81% were seen once. Material: ileal tissue. The receptors shown here come from an adult with Crohn's disease.

The genes are TRBV7-9 and TRBJ2-7; 9 bases line up with TRBD2. V shed 1 base, J shed 1 base, and the junction held 2 bases outside the gene matches. The germline CDR1 and CDR2 sequences are SEHNR and FQNEAQ (reference sequence). The CDR3 sequence is 15 residues long. CDR3 amino acids: CASSLVSGRSYEQYF. Written as DNA, the CDR3 is TGTGCCAGCAGCTTAGTTAGCGGGAGATCCTACGAGCAGTACTTC.

V is TRBV28 and J is TRBJ2-5, with D tentatively TRBD1 (5 bases). The assigned J gene may be wrong: the sequence end matches TRBJ2-7 better. Germline values: CDR1 MDHEN, CDR2 SYDVKM. CDR3 size: 16 residues. The CDR3 is CASSLLADWLRGEQYF. Written as DNA, the CDR3 is TGTGCCAGCAGTTTATTGGCAGACTGGTTAAGGGGCGAGCAGTACTTC.

The V gene is TRBV5-6, the J gene TRBJ2-3; D gene uncertain. This CDR3 region has 13 residues. With 5 bases removed from V and 1 base from J, the gap between germline ends came to 8 bases. Looked up from germline, CDR1 is SGHDT and CDR2 is YYEEEE. The CDR3 DNA reads TGTGCCAGCAGTCTCCCCGGCACAGATACGCAGTATTTT. Encoded protein: CASSLPGTDTQYF.

As concerns this clone: This sample also contains other DNA sequences that code for the same CDR3. This sequence joins TRBV18 and TRBJ2-7; weak D call: TRBD2 (6 bases). Trimming cost V 2 bases and J 1 base, with 6 bases left between them. The CDR3 sequence is 13 residues long. The germline CDR1 and CDR2 sequences are KGHSH and LQKENI. CDR3 loop: CASSPGGSYEQYF. The DNA of the CDR3 is TGTGCCAGCTCACCAGGGGGGTCCTACGAGCAGTACTTC.

The chain is built from TRBV19 and TRBJ2-3; no clear D gene. Trimming left V 5 bases short and J 4 bases short, with 10 bases between. Per the germline V gene, CDR1 is LNHDA and CDR2 is SQIVND (reference sequence). The CDR3 sequence is 13 residues long. In DNA form, the CDR3 reads TGTGCCAGTAGTCCGGAGTTCGCAGATACGCAGTATTTT. It yields the protein CASSPEFADTQYF.

In nucleotides, the CDR3 is TGTGCCAGCAGTTTAACCCCGACAGGTTCCAATGGCTACACCTTC. This codes for CASSLTPTGSNGYTF. The chain couples TRBV27 to TRBJ1-2; D is possibly TRBD1 (6 bases). CDR3 length: 15 amino acids. CDR1 is MNHEY, CDR2 SMNVEV, per germline (reference sequence). With 2 bases removed from V and 6 bases from J, the gap between germline ends came to 16 bases.

This clone was observed a handful of times. The chain uses TRBV19 and TRBJ2-5; TRBD1 aligns across 7 bases. J lost 5 bases, V lost 4 bases, and 4 bases had no gene match. The CDR3 extends over 13 amino acids. CDR1 is LNHDA, CDR2 SQIVND, per germline (reference sequence). The CDR3 sequence: CASSTNRGETQYF. As DNA, the CDR3 is TGTGCCAGTAGTACTAACAGGGGTGAGACCCAGTACTTC.

The rearrangement uses TRBV27 and TRBJ2-5, with TRBD2 identical over 13 bases. Matching the DNA end better, TRBJ2-7 makes the J call doubtful. CDR1 and CDR2 from the germline V gene are MNHEY and SMNVEV (reference sequence). This CDR3 is 16 amino acids long. CDR3 in amino acids: CASSLSWTSGSYEQYF. CDR3 DNA: TGTGCCAGCAGTTTGAGTTGGACTAGCGGGAGTTACGAGCAGTACTTC.

This clone was observed a single time. The V call is TRBV9, the J call TRBJ2-5; a weak D match, TRBD1 (6 bases). TRBJ2-7 explains the end of the DNA better; the J call may be wrong. This CDR3 has 14 residues. Germline CDR1 SGDLS, CDR2 YYNGEE. Here the CDR3 DNA reads TGTGCCAGCAGCGGCGGACTCAGGGGATACGAGCAGTACTTC. It translates to CASSGGLRGYEQYF.

V gene TRBV11-3 combines with J gene TRBJ2-6, with D possibly matching TRBD1 (6 bases). Germline V gene sequence: CDR1 SGHNT, CDR2 YENEEA. The CDR3 runs to 15 residues. Trimming took 5 bases from V and 2 from J, leaving 10 bases between them. CDR3 sequence (DNA): TGTGCCAGCAGCCCAGGGGCTACTGGGGCCAACGTCCTGACTTTC. Protein sequence: CASSPGATGANVLTF.

V is TRBV30 and J is TRBJ2-7, with D perhaps TRBD2 (7 bases). Trimming took 5 bases from V and 2 from J, leaving 16 bases between them. The germline CDR1 and CDR2 sequences are GTSNPN and SVGIG (reference sequence). This CDR3 is built from 14 residues. The CDR3 is CAWDRGGVTYEQYF. The CDR3 DNA reads TGTGCCTGGGATCGAGGGGGGGTAACCTACGAGCAGTACTTC.

The chain is built from TRBV12-5 and TRBJ2-2; 9 bases map to TRBD2. Trimming took 0 bases from V and 4 from J; bases not matched to a gene: 6. CDR1 LGHNT and CDR2 FRNRAP come from the germline V gene. The CDR3 runs to 17 residues. The CDR3 bases are TGTGCTAGTGGTTTGGTATTAGCGGGAGCGGGCACCGGGGAGCTGTTTTTT. Translation gives CASGLVLAGAGTGELFF.

This chain joins TRBV6-4 and TRBJ2-1; D perhaps matches TRBD2 (6 bases). The germline V gene has CDR1 MRHNA and CDR2 SNTAGT. With 2 bases removed from V and 3 bases from J, the gap between germline ends came to 14 bases. The CDR3 length is 16 residues. DNA of the CDR3: TGTGCCAGCAGTGACGGGACTCCCGCCCTCTACAATGAGCAGTTCTTC. The encoded protein is CASSDGTPALYNEQFF.

The chain has TRBV5-1 and TRBJ2-1; tentatively, D is TRBD1 (5 bases). This CDR3 region has 14 residues. Germline V CDR1 and CDR2: SGHRS, YFSETQ. V was cut by 2 bases and J by 9 bases, with 15 bases left in between. CDR3 amino acids: CASSLLSGQAEQFF. The CDR3 region has the DNA TGCGCCAGCAGCTTACTGTCAGGGCAGGCTGAGCAGTTCTTC.

V gene TRBV6-1 combines with J gene TRBJ1-4; unclear D gene. Looked up from germline, CDR1 is MNHNS and CDR2 is SASEGT. CDR3 size: 15 residues. Trimming removed 4 bases at V and 8 bases at J, with 17 bases between. Here the CDR3 DNA reads TGTGCCAGCAGTGTAACGTCGGGGAGGAACGAAAAACTGTTTTTT. The encoded protein is CASSVTSGRNEKLFF.

This chain connects TRBV27 to TRBJ1-4; the D gene is possibly TRBD1 (6 bases). Trimming shortened V by 2 bases and J by 4 bases, and 11 bases separated the two germline ends. Germline lookup yields CDR1 MNHEY and CDR2 SMNVEV (reference sequence). The CDR3 extends over 15 amino acids. CDR3 nucleotide sequence: TGTGCCAGCAGTTTAGGGACGGACAGTAATGAAAAACTGTTTTTT. Protein sequence: CASSLGTDSNEKLFF.

The J gene is TRBJ2-7, the V gene TRBV6-5, with D maybe TRBD1 (8 bases). The CDR3 consists of 12 residues. CDR1 and CDR2 (germline): MNHEY, SVGAGI. V lost 6 bases and J lost 6, with 12 bases in between. CDR3 protein: CASRTGEGEQYF. The CDR3 DNA follows: TGTGCCAGCAGGACAGGGGAGGGCGAGCAGTACTTC.

CDR3 in amino acids: CATTPGTGSVNGYTF. In DNA form, the CDR3 reads TGTGCCACTACCCCCGGGACAGGGTCGGTCAATGGCTACACCTTC. The chain couples TRBV2 to TRBJ1-2; 9 bases are a match to TRBD1. The V gene's germline CDR1 is SNHLY and CDR2 FYNNEI. This CDR3 comprises 15 residues. Trimming cost V 10 bases and J 6 bases; bases outside gene matches: 15.

This clone occurred a few times. V and J are TRBV7-8 and TRBJ2-1; 9 bases are shared with TRBD2. V dropped 0 bases and J dropped 10; count of bases not matched to a gene: 7. The CDR3 sequence is 15 residues long. Germline lookup yields CDR1 SGHVS and CDR2 FQNEAQ. The CDR3 sequence: CASSLAVAGVGEQFF. For the CDR3, the DNA is TGTGCCAGCAGCTTAGCGGTAGCGGGAGTAGGAGAGCAGTTCTTC.

This clone is a singleton in its sample. The chain joins TRBV6-5 to TRBJ2-2; D call uncertain. CDR1 MNHEY and CDR2 SVGAGI come from the germline V gene. Trimming shortened V by 6 bases and J by 0 bases, and 8 bases separated the two germline ends. CDR3 length: 14 residues. The DNA of the CDR3 is TGTGCCAGCAGCTTACAGACGAACACCGGGGAGCTGTTTTTT. Its translation is CASSLQTNTGELFF.

The chain uses TRBV5-1 and TRBJ2-7; 7 bases are a match to TRBD2. There are 14 residues in the CDR3. Germline lookup yields CDR1 SGHRS and CDR2 YFSETQ. Unmatched junction bases numbered 6, after V lost 5 bases and J lost 1 base. CDR3 residues: CASSLSGASYEQYF. CDR3 nucleotide sequence: TGCGCCAGCAGTTTAAGCGGGGCTTCCTACGAGCAGTACTTC.

The V and J genes are TRBV19 and TRBJ1-1; TRBD1 aligns across 7 bases. The CDR3 runs 15 residues. V shed 3 bases and J 4 bases; nucleotides not matched to a gene: 8. The germline gives CDR1 LNHDA, CDR2 SQIVND (reference sequence). The CDR3 region is CASSMTGRWVTEAFF. CDR3 nucleotides: TGTGCCAGTAGTATGACAGGGAGATGGGTCACTGAAGCTTTCTTT.

This clone was seen only once. The chain recombines TRBV12-5 with TRBJ2-1, with TRBD2 as a possible D gene (5 bases). V lost 6 bases and J 6 bases, leaving 18 bases between the germline ends. There are 15 residues in the CDR3. CDR1 and CDR2 (germline): LGHNT, FRNRAP. The CDR3 here is CASGGGQVLTNEQFF. The CDR3 nucleotides are TGTGCTAGTGGAGGAGGTCAGGTCCTAACCAATGAGCAGTTCTTC.

The chain recombines TRBV30 with TRBJ1-3; D perhaps matches TRBD1 (5 bases). The V gene lost 4 bases and the J gene lost 1 base, with 8 bases spanning the gap. Germline V gives CDR1 GTSNPN, CDR2 SVGIG (reference sequence). The CDR3 has 13 residues. The chain's CDR3 is CAWMSGSGNTIYF. In nucleotides, the CDR3 is TGTGCCTGGATGTCAGGGTCTGGAAACACCATATATTTT.

A single count supports this clone. This chain uses TRBV6-5 with TRBJ2-7, with TRBD2 matching 11 bases. CDR3 size: 15 residues. J was trimmed by 2 bases and V by 6 bases; bases with no gene match: 6. CDR1 MNHEY and CDR2 SVGAGI come from the germline V gene. The CDR3 loop is CASSTGTSGTYEQYF. The CDR3 DNA is TGTGCCAGCAGCACCGGGACTAGCGGAACCTACGAGCAGTACTTC.

This chain links TRBV25-1 with TRBJ2-7; 7 bases match TRBD1. Germline V gives CDR1 MGHDK, CDR2 SYGVNS. The CDR3 length is 13 residues. The V segment lost 3 bases and the J segment 5 bases; nucleotides outside the gene matches: 4. The CDR3, as DNA: TGTGCCAGCAGTGACCGGGACAGTCACGAGCAGTACTTC. Protein product: CASSDRDSHEQYF.

The rearrangement joins TRBV4-2 to TRBJ2-7; a weak D match, TRBD1 (5 bases). The CDR3 consists of 15 residues. Trimming pared 1 base from V and 3 bases from J, leaving 13 bases between. In germline, CDR1 is LGHNA, CDR2 YNFKEQ. Here the CDR3 DNA reads TGTGCCAGCAGCCAAGGTCCAGGGCGGCGCTACGAGCAGTACTTC. Translating gives CASSQGPGRRYEQYF.

Only a few counts were recorded for this clone. The CDR3 nucleotides read TGTGCCAGCTCACCACCGACAGGGGGCGCAGATTACGGGGAGCTGTTTTTT. Translating gives CASSPPTGGADYGELFF. The V gene is TRBV18, the J gene TRBJ2-2; 10 bases are a match to TRBD1. Germline loops: CDR1 KGHSH, CDR2 LQKENI. The V gene end was trimmed by 0 bases and the J gene end by 7 bases; junction bases not matched to a gene: 8. The CDR3 extends over 17 amino acids.

V gene TRBV4-1 combines with J gene TRBJ2-2, with 7 positions matching TRBD1. Germline lookup yields CDR1 MGHRA and CDR2 YSYEKL. V lost 0 bases, J lost 0 bases, and 7 bases stayed unmatched. CDR3 length equals 18 residues. CDR3: CASSQDLGDRANTGELFF. The CDR3, as DNA: TGCGCCAGCAGCCAAGATCTGGGGGACAGAGCGAACACCGGGGAGCTGTTTTTT.

This sequence joins TRBV27 and TRBJ1-1; the D gene is possibly TRBD1 (6 bases). The CDR3 is made up of 13 amino acids. The ends were cut back, 10 bases at V and 1 base at J, with 13 bases in the middle. Germline values: CDR1 MNHEY, CDR2 SMNVEV (reference sequence). The CDR3 region is CAIYRERNTEAFF. CDR3 in DNA: TGTGCCATCTACAGGGAGAGGAACACTGAAGCTTTCTTT.